This section outlines one T cell receptor beta chain sequence together with its context. The data belong to a study of blood T cell repertoires in COVID-19. V trimming: 6 bases; J trimming: 0 bases; junction bases outside the gene matches: 1. The CDR3 sequence is 13 residues long. Looked up from germline, CDR1 is LNHDA and CDR2 is SQIVND (reference sequence). Measured with immunoSEQ multiplex PCR; TCRdb has only the in-frame clones, and not every one. The sample includes some 240,000 clones, around 81% seen only once; the top ten take more than 7%. Sequencing was performed on peripheral blood. This chain uses TRBV19 with TRBJ2-5; 7 nucleotides agree with TRBD2. This TCR came from a woman in her sixties or seventies with acute or convalescent COVID-19. The CDR3 region is CASSGGYQETQYF. CDR3 DNA: TGTGCCAGTAGCGGGGGGTACCAAGAGACCCAGTACTTC. Looking up the rest from reference TRBV19 and TRBJ2-5 gives the full variable domain: DGGITQSPKYLFRKEGQNVTLSCEQNLNHDAMYWYRQDPGQGLRLIYYSQIVNDFQKGDIAEGYSVSREKKESFPLTVTSAQKNPTAFYLCASSGGYQETQYFGPGTRLLVL.